This TCR beta chain was captured in a study of blood T cell repertoires in COVID-19 (dated by TCRdb to the early 2020s). Regarding the study in general: Collaborator samples came from the United States, Italy and Spain and covered acute and convalescent phases of COVID-19. The prospective study material was composed of cDNA or gDNA derived from T cells, B-cell-depleted T cells, or PBMCs. The samples were drawn from two sources: the first 160 participants of the ongoing ImmuneRACE study, and 1,200 or so subjects contributed by 6 global collaborators. Deeply sampled blood TCRbeta repertoires from subjects exposed to, actively infected with, or recovered from COVID-19 were included in the dataset. A freely available public database, intended as a resource for researchers studying the immune response to SARS-CoV-2, is where the repertoires were released. Sample metadata almost always included a de-identified subject ID, COVID-19 status, age in years and sex. Where HLA class I and class II types were available, the types were taken from metadata supplied by the sample provider, not from assay-based typing. The investigation overall reported the following: How much clinical and demographic metadata was included differed by source and by participant, and the metadata was provided uncurated.

One collaborating source in Seattle enrolled patients while the patients were actively infected and followed the patients over time throughout the course of disease. Each collaborating institution followed its own protocols to collect whole blood in K2EDTA tubes. For TCRbeta analysis, collaborators shipped samples in one of three forms: frozen whole blood, isolated PBMCs, or DNA extracted from either of those sample types. To note about this clone: Its antigen remains unidentified. It has no much larger one-base neighbor in the sample; base qualities were not kept.

TCRbeta CDR3 regions were amplified from genomic DNA using the immunoSEQ Assay, a bias-controlled multiplex PCR. Concerning the study's data processing: The number of nucleated cells in each sample was estimated by amplification of reference gene primers within the assay. To quantify the absolute abundance of each unique TCRbeta CDR3 rearrangement, sequence reads were collapsed and filtered. Productive Simpson clonality was computed per sample as the square root of Simpson's diversity index over productive rearrangements. Drawn from immuneACCESS, this table holds only the in-frame rearrangements with V and J called that TCRdb kept. Clones are partly lost; checked studies trace under half to an unresolved V gene and leave the rest unexplained. Clonal size and the V and J genes are those of that table, whereas D and trimming came from the DNA. Across this sample there are roughly 210,000 clones, with around four fifths seen only once. The ten biggest clones cover over 9.5% of the sample.

From the germline V gene, CDR1 is SGHAT and CDR2 is FQNNGV. The CDR3 numbers 14 residues from cysteine through phenylalanine. Only the CDR3 region is kept as DNA, spanning 42 bases read in frame from base 1. V is trimmed back by 5 bases and J by 1 base, and the junction contains 3 bases that no gene match accounts for. The sequenced sample was peripheral blood. This sequence was found in a woman of 80 years or more with COVID-19, enrolled during active disease. The rearrangement joined TRBV11-2 to TRBJ2-5; the junction holds 8 bases that match TRBD1. The nucleotide sequence reads TGTGCCAGCAGCCGGGACAGGCTCCAAGAGACCCAGTACTTC. Translated, it reads CASSRDRLQETQYF.